This TCR beta chain originates from a study of blood T cells in healthy people across ages (dated by TCRdb to the mid-2010s). As for the study more broadly: In model experiments, template switching captured roughly one uniquely barcoded TCR beta cDNA molecule for every two T cells. Age-related changes in TCR beta repertoire diversity were measured in the study by deep sequencing normalized with unique cDNA molecular identifiers. The donors were divided into four age groups: young (average around 15 years), middle-aged (approximately 39), aged (around 59) and long-lived (roughly 86). Donors of different ages were randomly distributed across sequencing lanes to avoid experimental bias. Two additional independent replicas of 1 million unique cDNA reads from the same blood draw were analyzed for two donors (one aged 18 to 29 and one aged 80 or older).

Systemically healthy Caucasian individuals from Russia, 35 to 50 in total and aged about 6 to 95 years, were included as donors. Approximately 10 milliliters of peripheral blood were collected from each donor into EDTA-treated Vacutainer tubes. PBMCs were isolated by Ficoll-Paque density-gradient centrifugation, with at least 7 million obtained per sample. Total RNA was extracted from PBMCs with Trizol reagent, with at least 5.5 micrograms obtained per sample. For every donor, an aliquot of PBMCs went through flow cytometry to measure the percentages of naive CD45RAhigh/CD27high T cells. As to this clonotype: Its antigen is still unknown. Base qualities are not at hand, and no much larger clone is one base apart.

The CDR3 goes from the cysteine to the phenylalanine over 13 residues. The read is trimmed to its CDR3 DNA, 39 bases read in frame from base 1. From the germline V gene, CDR1 is SQVTM and CDR2 is ANQGSEA. The junction shows trimming of 3 bases on V and 3 bases on J, and the gene matches do not reach 1 base of it. Receptor amplification or capture employed 5' RACE. TCRdb names Illumina HiSeq 2500 as the instrument used. A second PCR of roughly 7 to 12 cycles was performed with a sample-barcoded 5' primer and a J-beta primer mix. Each TCR beta cDNA molecule received a unique molecular identifier from a template-switch 5' adaptor carrying 12 random nucleotides. Each sample yielded at least 2.5 million CDR3-containing paired-end reads. First-strand cDNA synthesis was performed from all RNA using the Mint cDNA synthesis kit, with priming by a TRBC-specific oligonucleotide. Following uracil-DNA glycosylase treatment, a first 18-cycle PCR with universal primers M1SS and BC2_uni_R was performed on all cDNA. Processing in the source paper ran as follows. Each sample was normalized by randomly selecting 1 million high-quality reads, each carrying a distinct molecular identifier. Instead of being binned into consensus sequences, reads with shared molecular identifiers were discarded. CDR3 identification, clonotype clustering and error correction used MiTCR with a Q25 quality threshold and the strictest error-elimination algorithm. A nonparametric unseen species model with Euler transformation was used to estimate lower-bound total TCR beta diversity. TCRdb took the public reads, trimmed them with fastp at Q25, ran MiXCR for clone calling and kept in-frame beta chains. Each entry merges the rows of one CDR3 protein and shows their most common DNA and genes. These V and J calls originate from TCRdb's pipeline instead of the authors' own analysis. For this sample there are 650,000 to 800,000 distinct CDR3 sequences; roughly half appear just once. Roughly 13% of the sample goes to the ten largest clones.

What the study reported, not specific to this receptor: Compared with the aged group, the long-lived group had more naive CD4+ T cells, fewer expanded clones and increased TCR diversity, suggesting age selection. Total diversity estimates from one million sequenced T cells were considered lower bounds and underestimates. Because profiling used bulk unsorted PBMCs, naive and antigen-experienced compartments could not be compared conclusively. A strong correlation was found between observed TCR beta diversity and the percentage of naive T cells measured by flow cytometry. Because donor CMV infection status was unknown, age-related changes in expanded clonotypes were potentially confounded. As age increased, observed TCR beta diversity per million T cells dropped in a roughly linear way, and a significant reduction was already evident by age 40.

This TCR was recovered from a woman at least 80 years old in good health. The rearrangement joined TRBV29-1 to TRBJ2-3; 9 nucleotides in the junction match TRBD1. Sample: blood. The DNA sequence is given as TGCAGCGTTGACGACAGGGGGACAGATACGCAGTATTTT. It translates as CSVDDRGTDTQYF.